This T cell receptor beta chain appears in the sequencing data of a study of OX40 agonist ivuxolimab in advanced cancers. Study-level background: Partial responses were observed in three patients, of whom one had hepatocellular carcinoma and two had cutaneous melanoma.

The protocol was immunoSEQ multiplex PCR, while the TCRdb copy is restricted to in-frame clones and leaves out a portion. The sample contains 15,000 to 20,000 clones, less than 75% of which appear only once. The source was CD4+ or CD8+ T cells sorted from blood, collected in a trial of the OX40 agonist ivuxolimab. The receptor's source is an adult with an advanced solid tumor such as melanoma, head and neck, liver or kidney cancer.

CDR3 sequence: CSISWGTYEQYF. The DNA of the CDR3 is TGCAGTATTTCGTGGGGAACCTACGAGCAGTACTTC. The rearrangement links TRBV29-1 to TRBJ2-7; D is unresolved. This CDR3 spans 12 amino acids. The germline V gene encodes CDR1 SQVTM and CDR2 ANQGSEA.